A selection of T cell receptor beta chains follows, all from one sample in a study of cytomegalovirus exposure and HLA in healthy donors. Produced via immunoSEQ multiplex PCR; TCRdb's table is partial and in-frame only. Here the sample table reports about 150,000 clones. The sample comprised PBMCs. The receptors were sampled from a man aged 25 to 40 in good health and CMV-seronegative. CDR3s include the opening cysteine and the closing phenylalanine or tryptophan.

v_gene,j_gene,CDR3aa
TRBV5-1,TRBJ1-1,CASSSAGGYAEAFF
TRBV5-1,TRBJ1-5,CASSLLGGGNQPQHF
TRBV29-1,TRBJ2-3,CSVELLAGATDTQYF
TRBV10-1,TRBJ1-5,CASSESNSGYQPQHF
TRBV27,TRBJ2-7,CASRTGGSKLVQYF
TRBV9,TRBJ2-7,CASSLTGVPSYEQYF
TRBV11-3,TRBJ1-6,CASSLGTGDNSPLHF
TRBV9,TRBJ2-5,CASSSWGGQETQYF
TRBV7-9,TRBJ1-2,CASSSWGQGISYGYTF
TRBV7-8,TRBJ1-3,CASSLRTGRRGNTIYF
TRBV30,TRBJ1-6,CAWTGRVYPPLHF
TRBV5-4,TRBJ1-1,CASSGGLTNTEAFF
TRBV15,TRBJ1-5,CATSRSADRPNQPQHF
TRBV6-1,TRBJ1-5,CASSEVVAGGDQPQHF
TRBV27,TRBJ1-1,CATRTGQRNTEAFF
TRBV5-6,TRBJ2-5,CASSLGLAEPQETQYF
TRBV7-8,TRBJ1-1,CASSWTWDTEAFF
TRBV7-2,TRBJ2-7,CASSFLTGNEQYF
TRBV7-9,TRBJ2-1,CASSLVLAPYNEQFF
TRBV5-1,TRBJ2-7,CASSWGGTGRISYEQYF
TRBV6-5,TRBJ1-1,CASSLLGDTEAFF
TRBV6-5,TRBJ2-7,CASSYGGVHYEQYF
TRBV5-4,TRBJ2-5,CASSLLGTSGRGGWEQYF
TRBV7-9,TRBJ1-2,CASSLGTRAYGYTF
TRBV5-1,NA,CASSLVGGDLYEQYF
TRBV27,TRBJ2-7,CASSFSGRANEQYF
TRBV19,TRBJ1-5,CASGPGQGWQPQHF
TRBV7-2,TRBJ1-3,CASSLVSGPSSGNTIYF
TRBV5-4,TRBJ1-6,CASSYQNSPLHF
TRBV14,TRBJ1-1,CASSQDWAGGQAFF
TRBV28,TRBJ1-4,CASSLTGFGREKLFF
TRBV9,TRBJ2-3,CASSVGASGSTDTQYF
TRBV5-1,TRBJ1-3,CASSPRGRASGNTIYF
TRBV7-8,TRBJ2-3,CASSLATGQGAADTQYF
TRBV2,TRBJ2-1,CASSVARRNEQFF
TRBV14,TRBJ2-3,CASWTSGRPTDTQYF
TRBV6-5,TRBJ2-3,CASTHTDTQYF
TRBV4-2,TRBJ2-1,CASSQDVRNYNEQFF
TRBV28,TRBJ2-2,CASRWPTSTGELFF
TRBV5-6,TRBJ2-3,CASSGIAGASTDTQYF
TRBV5-1,TRBJ1-5,CASSLQPLGQDNQPQHF
TRBV4-3,TRBJ2-1,CASSHNSGSNKQFF
TRBV19,TRBJ2-1,CASSMFQQGAIGGQFF
TRBV9,TRBJ2-1,CASSLGTSGRMSYNEQFF
TRBV11-2,TRBJ2-5,CASSSDREETQYF
TRBV7-3,TRBJ2-7,CASSQYGGSTYEQYF
TRBV6-6,TRBJ2-2,CASRDSLNTGELFF
TRBV12-5,TRBJ2-1,CASGLESDYGTGHYNEQFF
TRBV5-1,TRBJ2-7,CASSDQPGQGLYEQYF
TRBV27,TRBJ2-4,CASSSPGGQNIQYF
TRBV27,TRBJ1-5,CASSLSLGRQPQHF